This paragraph reports one T cell receptor beta chain. This CDR3 region has 13 residues. Germline V gives CDR1 SGHDT, CDR2 YYEEEE. Deletions cut 7 bases from V and 3 bases from J, with 8 bases between. This specimen comes from a study of PD-1 blockade in mismatch repair-deficient tumors. The table came from immunoSEQ multiplex PCR; TCRdb's copy has only in-frame clones and leaves some out. The table records about 40,000 clones, around 84% of them present only once. The gene calls are TRBV5-6 and TRBJ2-6; no firm D call. The specimen was peripheral blood, collected 76 weeks after starting pembrolizumab. The TCR originated in an adult with mismatch repair-deficient cancer. In DNA form, the CDR3 reads TGTGCCAGCTGGGTCTTTGGGGCCAACGTCCTGACTTTC. Protein sequence: CASWVFGANVLTF.